These 19 T cell receptor beta chains were all obtained from the same sample, sequenced in a study of vaccination effects on CD4 cells after COVID-19. The data were produced by immunoSEQ multiplex PCR, yet TCRdb's version contains in-frame clones alone and is incomplete. The sample lists some 79,000 clones, around 70% seen once, with approximately 1.9% in the top ten. No antigen is known for these receptors. ViraFEST used viral peptide pools to expand antigen-specific CD4+ T cells before sequencing. Cells that had been cultured for 10 days were the source of isolated CD4+ T cells. The sample was CD4+ T cells from PBMCs cultured with HCoV-229E spike peptides, taken before COVID-19 vaccination. All receptors derive from a human donor who received a COVID-19 vaccine.

The chain recombines TRBV5-1 with TRBJ1-3, with 7 bases aligning to TRBD1. The CDR3 sequence is 14 residues long. V shed 2 bases, J shed 2 bases, and the junction held 1 base outside the gene matches. Germline V gene lookup returns CDR1 SGHRS and CDR2 YFSETQ. CDR3: CASSFDRAGNTIYF. The CDR3 nucleotides are TGCGCCAGCAGCTTTGACAGGGCTGGAAACACCATATATTTT.

The chain links TRBV6-5 to TRBJ1-3; no definite D call. The CDR3 has 14 amino acids. Between the trimmed V and J ends, which lost 0 bases and 4 bases, there was a span of 7 bases. Per the germline V gene, CDR1 is MNHEY and CDR2 is SVGAGI. The CDR3: CASSYSQSGNTIYF. CDR3 coding DNA: TGTGCCAGCAGTTACTCGCAATCAGGAAACACCATATATTTT.

V and J are TRBV6-5 and TRBJ1-4, with TRBD1 identical over 8 bases. V lost 0 bases to trimming and J lost 8 bases; unmatched junction nucleotides: 5. The CDR3 sequence is 15 residues long. Germline-derived CDR1 and CDR2 are MNHEY and SVGAGI. The CDR3 DNA reads TGTGCCAGCAGTTACTCGGACAGGGCAAGCGAAAAACTGTTTTTT. Protein product: CASSYSDRASEKLFF.

The chain joins TRBV5-1 to TRBJ2-3; D may match TRBD1 or TRBD2 (6 bases each). CDR1 SGHRS and CDR2 YFSETQ come from the germline V gene. Trimming took 5 bases from V and 5 from J, leaving 15 bases between them. This CDR3 is built from 14 residues. The CDR3 region is CASSDVQGGDTQYF. The CDR3 DNA sequence: TGCGCCAGCAGTGATGTACAGGGAGGAGATACGCAGTATTTT.

In its sample, this clone was seen a few times. V and J are TRBV2 and TRBJ1-5, with a tentative D call TRBD1 (5 bases). The CDR3 has 13 residues. Germline assignment: CDR1 SNHLY and CDR2 FYNNEI. Trimming pared 6 bases from V and 2 bases from J, leaving 8 bases between. The CDR3 is CASSDSRNQPQHF. For the CDR3, the DNA is TGTGCCAGCAGCGACAGTCGCAATCAGCCCCAGCATTTT.

The genes are TRBV5-1 and TRBJ2-2, with TRBD1 matching over 7 bases. This CDR3 spans 19 amino acids. Unmatched junction bases numbered 13, after V lost 2 bases and J lost 0 bases. Per the germline V gene, CDR1 is SGHRS and CDR2 is YFSETQ. The CDR3 DNA is TGCGCCAGCAGCTTATACCGGGACAGTCCCACCGCGAACACCGGGGAGCTGTTTTTT. Amino acids: CASSLYRDSPTANTGELFF.

The V and J genes are TRBV5-1 and TRBJ1-5; weak D call: TRBD1 (6 bases). Trimming took off 0 bases at V and 4 bases at J, with 11 bases between the two ends. The CDR3 sequence is 15 residues long. CDR1 SGHRS and CDR2 YFSETQ come from the germline V gene. The CDR3 DNA follows: TGCGCCAGCAGCTTGGGAGGACAGATTAATCAGCCCCAGCATTTT. It specifies CASSLGGQINQPQHF.

This clone appeared a single time. The chain uses TRBV21-1 and TRBJ1-3; the table names TRBD1, a call not compared with the DNA. TRBV21-1 is a known pseudogene. There are 18 residues in the CDR3. The CDR3 sequence is CLSPGDSKISFSGNTIYF. Written as DNA, the CDR3 is TGTCTATCACCGGGGGACAGCAAGATATCTTTCTCTGGAAACACCATATATTTT.

This clone appeared a few times. The chain is built from TRBV2 and TRBJ1-5, with 7 bases that match TRBD1. CDR1 and CDR2 from the germline V gene are SNHLY and FYNNEI. CDR3 length: 15 amino acids. V trimming: 7 bases; J trimming: 1 base; junction bases outside the gene matches: 7. CDR3 DNA sequence: TGTGCCAGCACAGGGGACAGAGTAAGCAATCAGCCCCAGCATTTT. Amino acids: CASTGDRVSNQPQHF.

The genes are TRBV30 and TRBJ1-6; D uncertain. This CDR3 is 14 amino acids long. Germline assignment: CDR1 GTSNPN and CDR2 SVGIG (reference sequence). Trimming took off 1 base at V and 5 bases at J, with 9 bases between the two ends. CDR3 region: CAWSGGRNNSPLHF. CDR3 sequence (DNA): TGTGCCTGGAGTGGAGGGCGAAATAATTCACCCCTCCACTTT.

The V call is TRBV7-2, the J call TRBJ1-5; weak D call: TRBD1 (5 bases). The CDR3 sequence is 15 residues long. Trimming removed 4 bases at V and 4 bases at J, with 14 bases between. Germline V gives CDR1 SGHTA, CDR2 FQGNSA. The CDR3 loop is CASSSGSRGNQPQHF. The CDR3 DNA is TGTGCCAGCAGCTCAGGATCGAGGGGTAATCAGCCCCAGCATTTT.

J is TRBJ1-1 and V is TRBV6-6; D unresolved. In germline, CDR1 is MNHNY, CDR2 SVGAGI (reference sequence). V lost 0 bases and J 11 bases, leaving 13 bases between the germline ends. The CDR3 is 13 amino acids. CDR3 bases: TGTGCCAGCAGTTACTCAAGGCAGGAGGCGGCTTTCTTT. This sequence encodes CASSYSRQEAAFF.

The CDR3 loop reads CASSRDRGLGEAFF. CDR3 sequence (DNA): TGTGCCAGTAGTAGAGACAGGGGGCTTGGTGAAGCTTTCTTT. The rearrangement joins TRBV19 to TRBJ1-1; 10 nucleotides match TRBD1. Per the germline V gene, CDR1 is LNHDA and CDR2 is SQIVND (reference sequence). Trimming took 4 bases from V and 7 from J; bases not matched to a gene: 6. The CDR3 is 14 amino acids. Complete variable domain (other parts from reference TRBV19 and TRBJ1-1): DGGITQSPKYLFRKEGQNVTLSCEQNLNHDAMYWYRQDPGQGLRLIYYSQIVNDFQKGDIAEGYSVSREKKESFPLTVTSAQKNPTAFYLCASSRDRGLGEAFFGQGTRLTVV.

A single count supports this clone. This chain joins TRBV7-8 and TRBJ1-4; D is undetermined. The CDR3 runs 12 residues. Germline V gene data show CDR1 as SGHVS and CDR2 as FQNEAQ. The V and J ends lost 5 bases and 7 bases respectively, with 8 bases between them. The CDR3 region is CASSERTEKLFF. The CDR3 bases are TGTGCCAGCAGCGAAAGGACTGAAAAACTGTTTTTT.

This clone was recorded a few times. This chain links TRBV11-2 with TRBJ1-5; possible D gene TRBD1, 5 bases. Germline CDR1 reads SGHAT; CDR2 reads FQNNGV. Deletions cut 5 bases from V and 1 base from J, with 9 bases between. This CDR3 spans 14 amino acids. The CDR3, as DNA: TGTGCCAGCAGCCCGGGACGGAGCAATCAGCCCCAGCATTTT. This sequence encodes CASSPGRSNQPQHF.

This clone has a single count. J is TRBJ1-4 and V is TRBV30, with D possibly matching TRBD1 (6 bases). Per the germline V gene, CDR1 is GTSNPN and CDR2 is SVGIG (reference sequence). The CDR3 has 16 residues. Trimming took 1 base from V and 4 from J, leaving 16 bases between them. The CDR3 sequence: CAWSASGAGDNEKLFF. The CDR3 nucleotides are TGTGCCTGGAGTGCTTCGGGGGCAGGGGATAATGAAAAACTGTTTTTT.

The V and J genes are TRBV7-2 and TRBJ1-2; D gene ambiguous. This CDR3 contains 11 residues. The germline CDR1 and CDR2 sequences are SGHTA and FQGNSA. V dropped 3 bases and J dropped 2 bases, with 1 base sitting between them. The DNA of the CDR3 is TGTGCCAGCAGCTTGAACTATGGCTACACCTTC. Translating gives CASSLNYGYTF.

The chain joins TRBV7-9 to TRBJ1-1, with a possible D match to TRBD1 (5 bases). Trimming removed 5 bases at V and 0 bases at J, with 25 bases between. Germline V lookup: CDR1 SEHNR, CDR2 FQNEAQ (reference sequence). The CDR3 extends over 19 amino acids. The CDR3 sequence is CASSPGGGPCSDMNTEAFF. The CDR3 nucleotides are TGTGCCAGCAGCCCTGGGGGAGGGCCCTGTTCGGACATGAACACTGAAGCTTTCTTT.

The sample holds a few counts of this clone. J is TRBJ1-1 and V is TRBV10-2; possible D gene TRBD1, 5 bases. The CDR3 loop spans 13 amino acids. In germline, CDR1 is WSHSY, CDR2 SAAADI. Trimming shortened V by 6 bases and J by 5 bases, and 13 bases separated the two germline ends. The CDR3 loop is CASRTARGTEAFF. The CDR3 coding sequence is TGCGCCAGCAGGACAGCCCGGGGGACTGAAGCTTTCTTT.